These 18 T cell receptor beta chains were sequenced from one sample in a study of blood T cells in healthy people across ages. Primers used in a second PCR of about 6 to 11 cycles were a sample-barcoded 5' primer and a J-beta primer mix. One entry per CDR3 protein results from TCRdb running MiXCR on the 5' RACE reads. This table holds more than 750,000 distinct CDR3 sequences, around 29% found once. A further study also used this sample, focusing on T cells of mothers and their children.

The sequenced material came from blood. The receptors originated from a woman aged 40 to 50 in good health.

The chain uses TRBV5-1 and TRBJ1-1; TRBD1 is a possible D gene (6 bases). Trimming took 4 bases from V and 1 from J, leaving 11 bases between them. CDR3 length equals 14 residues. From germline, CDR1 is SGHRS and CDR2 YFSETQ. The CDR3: CASSGTGTNTEAFF. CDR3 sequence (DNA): TGCGCCAGCAGCGGAACAGGGACGAACACTGAAGCTTTCTTT.

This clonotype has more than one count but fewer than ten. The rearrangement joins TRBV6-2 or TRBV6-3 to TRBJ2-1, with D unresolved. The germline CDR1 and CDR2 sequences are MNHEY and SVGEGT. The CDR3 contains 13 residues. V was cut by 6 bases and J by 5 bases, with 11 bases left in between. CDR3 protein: CASSRILNNEQFF. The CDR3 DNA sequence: TGTGCCAGCAGCCGGATACTGAACAATGAGCAGTTCTTC.

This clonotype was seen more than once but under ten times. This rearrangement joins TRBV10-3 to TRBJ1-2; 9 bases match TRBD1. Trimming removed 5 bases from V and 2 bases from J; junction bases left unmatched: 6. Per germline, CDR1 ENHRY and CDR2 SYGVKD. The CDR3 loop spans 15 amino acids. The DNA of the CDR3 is TGTGCCATCAGTTCCCCCGGGACAGGGAACTATGGCTACACCTTC. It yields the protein CAISSPGTGNYGYTF.

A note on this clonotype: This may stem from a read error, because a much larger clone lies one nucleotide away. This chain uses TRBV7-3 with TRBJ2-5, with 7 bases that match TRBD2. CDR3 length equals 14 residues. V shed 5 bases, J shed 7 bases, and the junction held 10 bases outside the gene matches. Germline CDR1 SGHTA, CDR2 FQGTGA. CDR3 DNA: TGTGCCAGCAGCAGAACTGGGGGGGAAGGGACCCAGTACTTC. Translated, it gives CASSRTGGEGTQYF.

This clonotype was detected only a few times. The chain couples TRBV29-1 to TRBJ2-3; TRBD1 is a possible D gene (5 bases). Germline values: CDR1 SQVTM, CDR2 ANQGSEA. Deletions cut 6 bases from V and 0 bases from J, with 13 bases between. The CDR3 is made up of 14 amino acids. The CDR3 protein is CSVRKGPSTDTQYF. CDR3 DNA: TGCAGCGTGAGGAAGGGGCCTAGCACAGATACGCAGTATTTT.

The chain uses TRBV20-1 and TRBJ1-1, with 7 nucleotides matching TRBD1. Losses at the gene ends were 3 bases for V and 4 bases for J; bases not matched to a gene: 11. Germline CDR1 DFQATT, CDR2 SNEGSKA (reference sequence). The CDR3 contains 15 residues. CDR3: CSARMQGVRTTEAFF. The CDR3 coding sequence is TGCAGTGCTAGGATGCAGGGGGTTCGGACCACTGAAGCTTTCTTT.

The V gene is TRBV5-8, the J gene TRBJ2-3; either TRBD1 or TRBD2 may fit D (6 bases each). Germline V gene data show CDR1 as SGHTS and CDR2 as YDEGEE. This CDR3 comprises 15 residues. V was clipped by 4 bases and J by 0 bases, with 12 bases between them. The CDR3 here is CASSPGGMSTDTQYF. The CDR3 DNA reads TGTGCCAGCAGCCCCGGGGGCATGAGCACAGATACGCAGTATTTT.

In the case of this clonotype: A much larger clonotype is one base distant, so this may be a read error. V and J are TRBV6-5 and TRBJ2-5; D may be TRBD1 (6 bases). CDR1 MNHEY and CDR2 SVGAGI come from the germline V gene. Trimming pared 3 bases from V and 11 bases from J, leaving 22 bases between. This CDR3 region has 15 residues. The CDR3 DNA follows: TGTGCCAGCAGTTATGGTCAGGGGTTCTACAATGAGCAGTACTTC. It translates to CASSYGQGFYNEQYF.

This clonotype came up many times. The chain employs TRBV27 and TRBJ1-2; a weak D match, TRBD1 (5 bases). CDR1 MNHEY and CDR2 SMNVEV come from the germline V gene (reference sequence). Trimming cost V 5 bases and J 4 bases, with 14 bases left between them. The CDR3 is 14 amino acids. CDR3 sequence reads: CASSSVSGGYGYTF. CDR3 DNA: TGTGCCAGCAGTAGCGTCTCCGGGGGCTATGGCTACACCTTC.

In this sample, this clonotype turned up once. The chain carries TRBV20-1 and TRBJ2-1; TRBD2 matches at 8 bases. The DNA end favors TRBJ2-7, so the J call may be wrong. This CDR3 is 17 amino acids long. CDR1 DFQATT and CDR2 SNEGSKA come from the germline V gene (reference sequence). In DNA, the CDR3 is TGCAGTGCTGGAGGACCTCGTTTGGCGGGGGGCTACAATGAGCAGTACTTC. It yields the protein CSAGGPRLAGGYNEQYF.

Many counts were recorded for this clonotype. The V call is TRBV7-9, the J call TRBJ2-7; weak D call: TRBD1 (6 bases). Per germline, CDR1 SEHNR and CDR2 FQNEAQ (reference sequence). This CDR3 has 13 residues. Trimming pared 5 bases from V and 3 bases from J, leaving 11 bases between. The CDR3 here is CASSRTEFYEQYF. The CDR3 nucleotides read TGTGCCAGCAGCCGGACAGAATTCTACGAGCAGTACTTC.

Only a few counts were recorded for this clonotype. CDR3: CASTNGLDGYTF. As DNA, the CDR3 is TGTGCCAGCACCAACGGTCTCGATGGCTACACCTTC. J is TRBJ1-2 and V is TRBV9; D not certain. This CDR3 spans 12 amino acids. Trimming pared 6 bases from V and 6 bases from J, leaving 12 bases between. Germline CDR1 is SGDLS and CDR2 is YYNGEE.

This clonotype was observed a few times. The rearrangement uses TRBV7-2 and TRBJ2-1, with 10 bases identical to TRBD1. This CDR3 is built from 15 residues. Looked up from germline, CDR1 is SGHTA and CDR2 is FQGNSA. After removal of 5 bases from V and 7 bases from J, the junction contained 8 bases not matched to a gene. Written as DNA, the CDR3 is TGTGCCAGCAGCACGAGACAGGGGGCGCGGAATGAGCAGTTCTTC. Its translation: CASSTRQGARNEQFF.

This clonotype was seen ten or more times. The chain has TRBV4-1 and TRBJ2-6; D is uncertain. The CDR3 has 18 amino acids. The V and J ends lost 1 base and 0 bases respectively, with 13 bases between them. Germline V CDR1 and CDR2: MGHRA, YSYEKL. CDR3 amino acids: CASSQGRHRSSGANVLTF. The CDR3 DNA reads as TGCGCCAGCAGCCAAGGGAGACACAGATCCTCTGGGGCCAACGTCCTGACTTTC.

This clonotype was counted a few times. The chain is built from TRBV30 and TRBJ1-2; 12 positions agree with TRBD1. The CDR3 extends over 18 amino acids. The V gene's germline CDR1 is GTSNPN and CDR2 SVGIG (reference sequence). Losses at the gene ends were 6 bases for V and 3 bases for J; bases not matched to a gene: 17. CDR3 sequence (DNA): TGTGCCTGCCGCGTTAGGGGCTCCGGGACAGGGGGCTACTATGGCTACACCTTC. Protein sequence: CACRVRGSGTGGYYGYTF.

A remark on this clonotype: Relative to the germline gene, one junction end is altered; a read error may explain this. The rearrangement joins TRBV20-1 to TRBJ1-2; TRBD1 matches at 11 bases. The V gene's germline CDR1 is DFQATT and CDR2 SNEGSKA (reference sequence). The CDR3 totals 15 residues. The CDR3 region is CGATPGQGANYGYTF. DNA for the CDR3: TGCGGTGCAACTCCGGGACAGGGGGCTAACTATGGCTACACCTTC.

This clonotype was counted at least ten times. Here the CDR3 reads CASSPRISEQYF. In nucleotides, the CDR3 is TGCGCCAGCAGCCCCAGGATCAGTGAGCAGTACTTC. This rearrangement joins TRBV4-1 to TRBJ2-5, with no clear D. The CDR3 is 12 amino acids. V was pared by 4 bases and J by 11 bases, with 14 bases between. Germline V lookup: CDR1 MGHRA, CDR2 YSYEKL.

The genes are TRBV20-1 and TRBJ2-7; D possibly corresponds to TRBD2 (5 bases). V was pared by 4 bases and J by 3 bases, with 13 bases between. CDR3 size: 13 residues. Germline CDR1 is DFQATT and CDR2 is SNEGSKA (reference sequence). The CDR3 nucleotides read TGCAGTGCTACAGCGAGGGCCGTCTACGAGCAGTACTTC. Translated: CSATARAVYEQYF.